Following are 9 T cell receptor beta chains from one sample sequenced in a study of chemoradiotherapy in HPV16-positive cancers. TCRdb's copy holds only in-frame clones and misses some; the assay was immunoSEQ multiplex PCR. This sample has fewer than 7,500 clones; around 88% occur once, and the top ten carry over 25%. This specimen was blood, taken from a patient who underwent chemoradiotherapy. The source is a human donor with HPV-associated anogenital cancer.

This sequence joins TRBV18 and TRBJ2-1; tentatively, D is TRBD1 (6 bases). CDR1 is KGHSH, CDR2 LQKENI, per germline. CDR3 length: 15 residues. Trimming stripped 1 base from V and 5 bases from J, with 12 bases between. CDR3 coding DNA: TGTGCCAGCTCACCACTACAGGGTAGTGACAATGAGCAGTTCTTC. Residues: CASSPLQGSDNEQFF.

The chain couples TRBV5-5 to TRBJ2-7; TRBD2 aligns across 9 bases. Trimming took 4 bases from V and 3 from J; bases not matched to a gene: 8. The CDR3 spans 15 residues. Germline-derived CDR1 and CDR2 are SGHKS and YYEKEE (reference sequence). CDR3 in DNA: TGTGCCAGCAGCACCAGACTAGCGGATTACTACGAGCAGTACTTC. Amino acids: CASSTRLADYYEQYF.

The gene calls are TRBV11-3 and TRBJ2-3; the match to TRBD2 covers 11 bases. J was trimmed by 5 bases and V by 5 bases; bases with no gene match: 6. Germline CDR1 and CDR2: SGHNT and YENEEA. The CDR3 sequence is 15 residues long. CDR3 sequence: CASSRSGGAEDTQYF. DNA for the CDR3: TGTGCCAGCAGCCGTAGCGGGGGGGCGGAAGATACGCAGTATTTT.

In this sample, this clone turned up a few times. The chain carries TRBV7-8 and TRBJ2-3, with D perhaps TRBD1 (6 bases). V lost 4 bases and J 1 base, leaving 15 bases between the germline ends. Per the germline V gene, CDR1 is SGHVS and CDR2 is FQNEAQ. This CDR3 region has 16 residues. In DNA form, the CDR3 reads TGTGCCAGCAGCTCCCCAGTAGGGACACGCACAGATACGCAGTATTTT. It codes for CASSSPVGTRTDTQYF. Full variable domain (outside the CDR3, taken from reference TRBV7-8 and TRBJ2-3): GAGVSQSPRYKVAKRGQDVALRCDPISGHVSLFWYQQALGQGPEFLTYFQNEAQLDKSGLPSDRFFAERPEGSVSTLKIQRTQQEDSAVYLCASSSPVGTRTDTQYFGPGTRLTVL.

This sequence joins TRBV28 and TRBJ2-1; D is uncertain. Between the trimmed V and J ends, which lost 5 bases and 6 bases, there was a span of 8 bases. Germline CDR1 and CDR2: MDHEN and SYDVKM. The CDR3 has 12 residues. CDR3 sequence (DNA): TGTGCCAGCAGTATTCTCGTCAATGAGCAGTTCTTC. Amino acid sequence: CASSILVNEQFF. Complete variable domain (other parts from reference TRBV28 and TRBJ2-1): DVKVTQSSRYLVKRTGEKVFLECVQDMDHENMFWYRQDPGLGLRLIYFSYDVKMKEKGDIPEGYSVSREKKERFSLILESASTNQTSMYLCASSILVNEQFFGPGTRLTVL.

This sequence joins TRBV27 and TRBJ1-6, with 7 bases matching TRBD1. Germline V CDR1 and CDR2: MNHEY, SMNVEV (reference sequence). The junction had 4 bases not matched to a gene; V was cut back by 6 bases and J by 8 bases. The CDR3 length is 13 residues. The CDR3 region has the DNA TGTGCCAGCAGCCGGGACAGCTATTCACCCCTCCACTTT. Protein: CASSRDSYSPLHF.

The chain employs TRBV6-5 and TRBJ1-2; D gene ambiguous. This CDR3 comprises 14 residues. Trimming cost V 3 bases and J 4 bases, with 12 bases left between them. Looked up from germline, CDR1 is MNHEY and CDR2 is SVGAGI. CDR3 in amino acids: CASSYAPGGYGYTF. CDR3 DNA: TGTGCCAGCAGTTATGCCCCAGGAGGCTATGGCTACACCTTC.

The chain links TRBV7-6 to TRBJ1-2, with 7 bases fitting TRBD1. The V and J ends lost 8 bases and 8 bases, in that order; junction bases with no gene match: 5. CDR1 and CDR2 (germline): SGHVS, FNYEAQ. This CDR3 has 11 amino acids. Here the CDR3 reads CASGTAAGYTF. CDR3 nucleotides: TGTGCCAGCGGGACAGCTGCAGGCTACACCTTC.

This clone has just one count. This chain uses TRBV19 with TRBJ1-1, with 9 positions matching TRBD1. Germline V gene sequence: CDR1 LNHDA, CDR2 SQIVND (reference sequence). The CDR3 has 16 amino acids. Trimming removed 4 bases from V and 5 bases from J; junction bases left unmatched: 11. The DNA for the CDR3 is TGTGCCAGTAGTACTCTCCCGGACAGGGGAGAGACTGAAGCTTTCTTT. This gives the protein CASSTLPDRGETEAFF.